These 12 T cell receptor beta chains were sequenced from one sample in a study of spatial heterogeneity in lung cancer. Specified time point: sample taken at primary tumor resection. Unsorted samples of tumor, nontumor lung or frozen PBMC had their whole RNA sequenced. TCRdb recomputed calls from the 5' RACE reads with MiXCR, one row per CDR3 protein. The table lists 6,000 to 8,500 distinct CDR3 sequences, over 7.5% of them singletons, with roughly half in the top ten. Sequenced here: PBMCs, sampled at surgery. These receptors originate from a male donor with early-stage non-small cell lung cancer.

This clonotype was seen ten or more times. The library was built for alpha chains, so this beta chain is an off-target read and its size means little. The chain combines TRBV7-2 with TRBJ1-6, with D unclear. Looked up from germline, CDR1 is SGHTA and CDR2 is FQGNSA. The CDR3 has 16 amino acids. V shed 5 bases and J shed 5 bases, with 16 bases lying between them. The CDR3 coding sequence is TGTGCCAGCAGCCTTAGGCCTCCCCGAGATAATTCACCCCTCCACTTT. As protein: CASSLRPPRDNSPLHF.

Ten or more counts support this clonotype. Because this beta chain is a stray read in a library intended to capture alpha chains, its abundance should not be given much weight. The V gene is TRBV6-2 or TRBV6-3, the J gene TRBJ1-1; perhaps TRBD1 as D (5 bases). CDR1 and CDR2 from the germline V gene are MNHEY and SVGEGT. Deletions cut 4 bases from V and 1 base from J, with 13 bases between. The length of the CDR3 is 15 residues. The CDR3: CASSFWTPSNTEAFF. The CDR3 DNA is TGTGCCAGCAGTTTCTGGACACCATCGAACACTGAAGCTTTCTTT.

This clonotype was seen repeatedly, ten times or more. This beta chain slipped into a library made for alpha chains as a stray read, so its size is not meaningful. The chain employs TRBV3-1 and TRBJ2-1; 8 bases map to TRBD1. From germline, CDR1 is LGHDT and CDR2 YNNKEL (reference sequence). CDR3 length: 13 residues. V shed 4 bases, J shed 4 bases, and the junction held 0 bases outside the gene matches. The CDR3 nucleotides are TGTGCCAGCAGCCGGGACAGGTACAATGAGCAGTTCTTC. Its translation is CASSRDRYNEQFF.

Many counts were recorded for this clonotype. This beta chain is an off-target read within a library intended for alpha chains, so its frequency means little. The chain has TRBV20-1 and TRBJ2-3; 11 nucleotides align to TRBD2. The CDR3 has 15 residues. V was pared by 3 bases and J by 2 bases, with 4 bases of the junction left unmatched. CDR1 and CDR2 (germline): DFQATT, SNEGSKA (reference sequence). In DNA form, the CDR3 reads TGCAGTGCTAGGTTAGCGGGAGGGACCACAGATACGCAGTATTTT. This translates into CSARLAGGTTDTQYF.

This clonotype was seen at least ten times. Within a library made for alpha chains, this beta chain is off target, and its count is uninformative. This chain links TRBV12-5 with TRBJ2-1; tentatively, D is TRBD2 (6 bases). Trimming pared 2 bases from V and 8 bases from J, leaving 13 bases between. The germline V gene encodes CDR1 LGHNT and CDR2 FRNRAP. The CDR3 totals 14 residues. CDR3 sequence (DNA): TGTGCTAGTGGTTTGTATACTAGCCCTCATGAGCAGTTCTTC. Translated: CASGLYTSPHEQFF. Based on the CDR3 plus reference TRBV12-5 and TRBJ2-1, the full variable domain is DARVTQTPRHKVTEMGQEVTMRCQPILGHNTVFWYRQTMMQGLELLAYFRNRAPLDDSGMPKDRFSAEMPDATLATLKIQPSEPRDSAVYFCASGLYTSPHEQFFGPGTRLTVL.

This clonotype was seen at least ten times. The size of this beta chain means little, since it is a stray read in a library made for alpha chains. This rearrangement joins TRBV6-2 or TRBV6-3 to TRBJ2-3; TRBD2 matches at 10 bases. The CDR3 totals 17 residues. CDR1 is MNHEY and CDR2 is SVGEGT in the germline V gene. Germline trimming cut 6 bases from V and 2 bases from J; bases unmatched to any gene: 11. In DNA form, the CDR3 reads TGTGCCAGCAGATATGGTTTTAGCGGGAGGACCACAGATACGCAGTATTTT. The encoded protein is CASRYGFSGRTTDTQYF.

This clonotype was observed many times. In a library made to pick up alpha chains, this beta chain is a stray read with a size that means little. V and J are TRBV27 and TRBJ2-3; D is unclear. The CDR3 spans 17 residues. The germline V gene has CDR1 MNHEY and CDR2 SMNVEV (reference sequence). Trimming pared 4 bases from V and 0 bases from J, leaving 17 bases between. CDR3 DNA: TGTGCCAGCAGTTCCCAACCCCCGGGCACTAGCACAGATACGCAGTATTTT. Encoded protein: CASSSQPPGTSTDTQYF.

This clonotype was seen many times. This beta chain is off target for a library built for alpha chains, so its abundance means little. V gene TRBV20-1 combines with J gene TRBJ2-2; 8 bases align to TRBD1. Trimming removed 6 bases from V and 0 bases from J; junction bases left unmatched: 3. The CDR3 length is 14 residues. The germline V gene has CDR1 DFQATT and CDR2 SNEGSKA (reference sequence). CDR3 coding DNA: TGCAGTGCAACAGGGGGTGCGAACACCGGGGAGCTGTTTTTT. This gives the protein CSATGGANTGELFF.

Details on this clonotype: Little can be read into the size of this beta chain, an off-target read in a library designed for alpha chains. The chain carries TRBV4-1 and TRBJ1-4, with 8 nucleotides matching TRBD1. Germline V lookup: CDR1 MGHRA, CDR2 YSYEKL. The V gene end was trimmed by 2 bases and the J gene end by 4 bases; junction bases not matched to a gene: 3. CDR3 size: 15 residues. Written as DNA, the CDR3 is TGCGCCAGCAGCCAACCGGACAGGGATAATGAAAAACTGTTTTTT. This encodes CASSQPDRDNEKLFF.

In its sample, this clonotype was seen many times. This beta chain is a stray read from a library made for alpha chains; its abundance is not meaningful. V gene TRBV5-6 combines with J gene TRBJ2-7; possible D gene TRBD1, 5 bases. The germline V gene has CDR1 SGHDT and CDR2 YYEEEE. This CDR3 is 16 amino acids long. V was clipped by 9 bases and J by 3 bases, with 25 bases between them. CDR3 protein: CATAAAGTGFIYEQYF. CDR3 DNA: TGTGCCACCGCAGCAGCCGGAACAGGATTCATCTACGAGCAGTACTTC.

This clonotype was found many times. A library prepared for alpha chains yielded this beta chain as an off-target read; its size is of little meaning. The chain combines TRBV6-5 with TRBJ2-6; D not certain. The V end lost 2 bases, the J end lost 1 base, and 12 bases lay between the germline ends. The CDR3 contains 17 residues. Per germline, CDR1 MNHEY and CDR2 SVGAGI. Here the CDR3 reads CASSYLAWKSGANVLTF. The DNA of the CDR3 is TGTGCCAGCAGTTACCTGGCATGGAAATCTGGGGCCAACGTCCTGACTTTC.

Sample share makes this clonotype medium-sized. The library was designed around alpha chains, so this beta chain is a stray read whose abundance carries little weight. The chain carries TRBV4-3 and TRBJ2-7; either TRBD1 or TRBD2 may fit D (5 bases each). Germline values: CDR1 LGHNA, CDR2 YSLEER. Trimming pared 4 bases from V and 2 bases from J, leaving 9 bases between. The CDR3 is 13 amino acids. CDR3 nucleotide sequence: TGCGCCAGCAGCCGGGGACGGACCTACGAGCAGTACTTC. Protein: CASSRGRTYEQYF.